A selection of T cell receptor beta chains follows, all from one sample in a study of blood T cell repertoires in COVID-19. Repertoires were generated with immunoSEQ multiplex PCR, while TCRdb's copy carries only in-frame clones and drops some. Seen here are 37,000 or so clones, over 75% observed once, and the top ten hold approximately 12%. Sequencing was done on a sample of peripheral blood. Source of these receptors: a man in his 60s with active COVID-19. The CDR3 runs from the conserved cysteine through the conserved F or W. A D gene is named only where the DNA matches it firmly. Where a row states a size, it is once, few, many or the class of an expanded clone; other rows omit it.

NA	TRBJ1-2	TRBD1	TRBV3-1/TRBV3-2	TGTGCCAGCAGCCAAGCGGCAGGGGGGCACTATGGCTACACCTTC	CASSQAAGGHYGYTF
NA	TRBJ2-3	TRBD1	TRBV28	TGTGCCAGCAGTTCCCCCGGACAGGGGCTTGGAGATACGCAGTATTTT	CASSSPGQGLGDTQYF
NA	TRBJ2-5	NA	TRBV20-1	TGCAGTGCTAGTAAATACCAGGGAACGGAGACCCAGTACTTC	CSASKYQGTETQYF
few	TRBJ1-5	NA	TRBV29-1	TGCAGCGTACAATCCCCCCAGCATTTT	CSVQSPQHF
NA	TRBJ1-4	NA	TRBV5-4	TGTGCCAGCAGCTTGTCGGGTGAAAAACTGTTTTTT	CASSLSGEKLFF
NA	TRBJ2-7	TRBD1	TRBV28	TGTGCCAGCAGTATCAACTCCGGGACAGGGCCCTACGAGCAGTACTTC	CASSINSGTGPYEQYF
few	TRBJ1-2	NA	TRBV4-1	TGCGCCAGCAGCCAAGAGTGGCAGTCAGGGCCTCTGTATGGCTACACCTTC	CASSQEWQSGPLYGYTF
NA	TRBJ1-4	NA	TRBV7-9	TGTGCCAGCAGGCGGTTAGGGGACAACCCGAATGAAAAACTGTTTTTT	CASRRLGDNPNEKLFF
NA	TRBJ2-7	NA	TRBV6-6	TGTGCCAGCAGACCTCTTGAGGGAACGGTTTGTCATTTC	CASRPLEGTVCHF
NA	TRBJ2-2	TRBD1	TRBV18	TGTGCCAGCTCACCCCGACAGGGGTCGAGCACCGGGGAGCTGTTTTTT	CASSPRQGSSTGELFF
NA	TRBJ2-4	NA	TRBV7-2	TGTGCCAGCAGCGACGGGAACGGGGACATTCAGTACTTC	CASSDGNGDIQYF
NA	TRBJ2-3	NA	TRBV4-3	TGCGCCAGCAGCCAGGCCCTTCCGGGAGCCTCCTTTTTTACGCAGTATTTT	CASSQALPGASFFTQYF
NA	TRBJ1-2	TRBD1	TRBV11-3	TGTGCCAGCAGCTTAGATCCAACAGGGGTCGGCTACACCTTC	CASSLDPTGVGYTF
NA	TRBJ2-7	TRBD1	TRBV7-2	TGTGCCAGCAGCTTAGTGACAGGGTGGTACTTC	CASSLVTGWYF
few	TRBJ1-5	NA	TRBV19	TGTGCCACCCCGTGGCAGGGTGATAATCAGCCCCAGCATTTT	CATPWQGDNQPQHF
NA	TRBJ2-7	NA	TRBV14	TGTGCCAGCAGCCCCATTCGGACAGTCGGGGTAGAGCAGTACTTC	CASSPIRTVGVEQYF
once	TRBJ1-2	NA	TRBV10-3	TGTGCCATCAGTGGACAGAATACTAACTATGGCTACACCTTC	CAISGQNTNYGYTF
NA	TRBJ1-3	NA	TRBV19	TGTGCCAGTAGTATTGGGGGGAAGAACACCATATATTTT	CASSIGGKNTIYF
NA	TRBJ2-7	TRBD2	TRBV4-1	TGCGCCAGCAGCCAAGATAAGACTAGCGGGAGCAGGTACGAGCAGTACTTC	CASSQDKTSGSRYEQYF
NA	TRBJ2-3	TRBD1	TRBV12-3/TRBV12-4	TGTGCGGTGGGACAGGGGAGGACAGATACGCAGTATTTT	CAVGQGRTDTQYF